The rows below give T cell receptor beta chains drawn from one sample of a study of blood T cell repertoires in COVID-19. This table comes from immunoSEQ multiplex PCR, and its TCRdb copy is limited to in-frame clones, with some not included. Of approximately 530,000 clones detected, about 88% appear once; the ten largest clones hold less than 9.5%. The sample consisted of peripheral blood. The receptor source for this set is a woman between 50 and 59 years old with COVID-19, enrolled during active disease. Each CDR3 is given with its conserved first and last residue. The D gene is left open where the match is weak. Clone size appears in some rows only: once, few, many, or a class for an expanded clone.

TRBJ2-5	TRBV7-9	NA	NA	TGTGCCAGCAGCCCCCCGCGCCAAGAGACCCAGTACTTC	CASSPPRQETQYF
TRBJ2-7	TRBV11-2	TRBD2	NA	TGTGCCAGCAGCCCTACTAGCGGGGGCTACTACGAGCAGTACTTC	CASSPTSGGYYEQYF
TRBJ1-3	TRBV13	NA	NA	TGTGCCAGCAGGACCGCTATTGAGGGCGGAAACACCATATATTTT	CASRTAIEGGNTIYF
TRBJ1-1	TRBV6-5	NA	NA	TGTGCCAGCAGTCGCACCCCAGGTAACACTGAAGCTTTCTTT	CASSRTPGNTEAFF
TRBJ2-7	TRBV11-2	TRBD1	NA	TGTGCCAGCAGCATTGGACAGGGCCCCTACGAGCAGTACTTC	CASSIGQGPYEQYF
TRBJ2-2	TRBV11-3	NA	once	TGTGCCAGCAGCTTAGAGGCAGGGGTACACGGGGAGCTGTTTTTT	CASSLEAGVHGELFF
TRBJ1-1	TRBV6-5	TRBD1	NA	TGTGCCAGCACCCGGGACAGGTGGAACACTGAAGCTTTCTTT	CASTRDRWNTEAFF
TRBJ2-5	TRBV5-1	TRBD2	NA	TGCGCCAGCAGCCCTGGCCGCGGGGGGGCCCGACTAGAGTACTTC	CASSPGRGGARLEYF
TRBJ2-1	TRBV28	TRBD2	once	TGTGCCAGCAGGAAATCCGGGACTAGCGGTTACAATGAGCAGTTCTTC	CASRKSGTSGYNEQFF
TRBJ1-4	TRBV29-1	TRBD1	NA	TGCAGCGTCCCACAGGGGTCCGGGGGTGAAAAACTGTTTTTT	CSVPQGSGGEKLFF
TRBJ1-5	TRBV19	NA	NA	TGTGCCAGTAGTATAGTCCCGTATAGCAATCAGCCCCAGCATTTT	CASSIVPYSNQPQHF
TRBJ2-7	TRBV5-6	NA	NA	TGTGCCAGCAGCTTGGGTCGGACAGTCGCCGAGCAGTACTTC	CASSLGRTVAEQYF
TRBJ1-6	TRBV9	NA	NA	TGTGCCAGCAGCGTAGACGCCGGTAATTCACCCCTCCACTTT	CASSVDAGNSPLHF
TRBJ1-1	TRBV5-1	NA	NA	TGCGCCAGCAGCTTGGCCCCCCCGGCGGGGACTGAAGCTTTCTTT	CASSLAPPAGTEAFF
TRBJ1-4	TRBV21-1	NA	NA	TGTGCCAGCAGCAGAGGGAGACAGGGGAGTACGACTAATGAAAAACTGTTTTTT	CASSRGRQGSTTNEKLFF
TRBJ2-2	TRBV18	TRBD2	NA	TGTGCCAGCTCACGGGCTAGCGGGGGACTAAACACCGGGGAGCTGTTTTTT	CASSRASGGLNTGELFF
TRBJ1-1	TRBV5-6	NA	NA	TGTGCCAGCAGCTTAACAGGGAGCACTGAAGCTTTCTTT	CASSLTGSTEAFF
TRBJ1-5	TRBV7-2	NA	NA	TGTGCCAGCAGCTTCAACGGAGTTCCCGATCAGCCCCAGCATTTT	CASSFNGVPDQPQHF
TRBJ2-3	TRBV9	TRBD2	NA	TGTGCCAGCAGCGTCAGGCGGGGGGTCGGAGCGAGCACAGATACGCAGTATTTT	CASSVRRGVGASTDTQYF
TRBJ1-5	TRBV5-6	NA	few	TGTGCCAGCAGCTTGGTGCAGGACAATCAGCCCCAGCATTTT	CASSLVQDNQPQHF
TRBJ2-3	TRBV4-2	TRBD2	NA	TGTGCCAGCAGCCCGACTAGCGGGGGTTTTGATACGCAGTATTTT	CASSPTSGGFDTQYF
TRBJ2-1	TRBV6-4	TRBD2	NA	TGTGCCAGCGGGACTAGCGGGGGCACAGAGCAGTTCTTC	CASGTSGGTEQFF
TRBJ1-2	TRBV28	NA	NA	TGTGCCACAAACTATGGCTACACCTTC	CATNYGYTF
TRBJ2-2	TRBV5-1	NA	few	TGCGCCAGCAGCTTGGCAGGGCAGGGGAACACCGGGGAGCTGTTTTTT	CASSLAGQGNTGELFF
TRBJ1-2	TRBV11-1	NA	NA	TGTGCCAGCAGCACCCCAGGGGAAATCAACTATGGCTACACCTTC	CASSTPGEINYGYTF
TRBJ1-1	TRBV7-9	TRBD1	NA	TGTGCCAGCAGCTCCCGGGACAGGATCGAGGGGAACACTGAAGCTTTCTTT	CASSSRDRIEGNTEAFF
TRBJ1-2	TRBV18	NA	once	TGTGCCAGCTCACCTTTACCACAGCTAAACTATGGCTACACCTTC	CASSPLPQLNYGYTF
TRBJ1-4	TRBV18	NA	NA	TGTGCCAGCTCACCATACAGGGACCGAGGGGAAAAACTGTTTTTT	CASSPYRDRGEKLFF
TRBJ1-2	TRBV4-1	TRBD1	NA	TGCGCCAGCAGCCTAACCGGGACAGGGAGCTATGGCTACACCTTC	CASSLTGTGSYGYTF
TRBJ2-5	TRBV15	TRBD2	NA	TGTGCCACCAGCAGAGATCGGGGGGGGCGGGAGACCCAGTACTTC	CATSRDRGGRETQYF
TRBJ1-3	TRBV3-1/TRBV3-2	NA	few	TGTGCCAGCAGCCAAGGTGGACAGCGCGATTTT	CASSQGGQRDF
TRBJ1-5	TRBV6-5	NA	once	TGTGCCAGCAGCCGGTCCACAGGTATTGCTCAGCCCCAGCATTTT	CASSRSTGIAQPQHF
TRBJ1-4	TRBV25-1	NA	NA	TGTGCCAGCAGTGAAGGAGGGTACGGTGAAAAACTGTTTTTT	CASSEGGYGEKLFF
TRBJ1-2	TRBV28	NA	few	TGTGCCAGCAGTCTTTACTATGGCTACACCTTC	CASSLYYGYTF
TRBJ1-5	TRBV6-1	NA	NA	TGTGCCAGCAGTGAAGGGCCATACCAGCCCCAGCATTTT	CASSEGPYQPQHF
TRBJ2-1	TRBV7-9	TRBD2	NA	TGTGCCAGCCCCGGACTAGCGGACCCTCAAACGGATGAGCAGTTCTTC	CASPGLADPQTDEQFF
TRBJ2-7	TRBV4-2	TRBD1	few	TGTGCCAGCAGCCCCTCCCAAGGGGGCGGCGAGCAGTACTTC	CASSPSQGGGEQYF
TRBJ1-1	TRBV11-2	NA	once	TGTGCCAGCAGCCGCGGGGGGCTTCGGACTGAAGCTTTCTTT	CASSRGGLRTEAFF
TRBJ1-2	TRBV28	NA	NA	TGTGCCACCCACAGGGAAGGGGACTATGGCTACACCTTC	CATHREGDYGYTF
TRBJ1-1	TRBV5-4	TRBD1	NA	TGTGCCAGCAGCTTGGAACAGGGGGGGACTGAAGCTTTCTTT	CASSLEQGGTEAFF
TRBJ1-1	TRBV5-1	NA	NA	TGCGCCAGCAGCTTGGGAGGGATGAACACTGAAGCTTTCTTT	CASSLGGMNTEAFF
TRBJ1-1	TRBV5-1	TRBD1	NA	TGCGCCAGCAGCACCCGAACAGGGGCGAACACTGAAGCTTTCTTT	CASSTRTGANTEAFF
TRBJ1-5	TRBV9	NA	NA	TGTGCCGGACTAGGGAGCAATCAGCCCCAGCATTTT	CAGLGSNQPQHF
TRBJ1-2	TRBV6-5	NA	few	TGTGCCAGCAGGAATAGGCAGGACAACCATGGCTACACCTTC	CASRNRQDNHGYTF
TRBJ1-2	TRBV13	NA	NA	TGTGCCAGCAGCCCCGGGGGGTCGCACTATGGCTACACCTTC	CASSPGGSHYGYTF
TRBJ1-6	TRBV28	TRBD1	NA	TGTGCCAGCAGTCCACCGACAGGGGGTAATTCACCCCTCCACTTT	CASSPPTGGNSPLHF
TRBJ2-5	TRBV2	NA	NA	TGTGCCAGCAGCAGCAGGGTTAGGGAGACCCAGTACTTC	CASSSRVRETQYF
TRBJ1-1	TRBV7-9	NA	NA	TGTGCCAGCAGCTTAGGGCACATCAATTTAAGTGAAGCTTTCTTT	CASSLGHINLSEAFF
TRBJ1-3	TRBV30	NA	NA	TGTGCCTGGAGTCCTTTCGTAAACACCATATATTTT	CAWSPFVNTIYF
TRBJ1-5	TRBV12-5	NA	NA	TGTGCTAGTGGTTTGACAGGCCGATATAGCAATCAGCCCCAGCATTTT	CASGLTGRYSNQPQHF
TRBJ2-7	TRBV6-5	NA	NA	TGTGCCAGCAGCAACAGTGTTTCCTCCTACGAGCAGTACTTC	CASSNSVSSYEQYF
TRBJ2-2	TRBV11-2	TRBD1	NA	TGTGCCAGCAGCGCCGGGACAGGGCCCACCGGGGAGCTGTTTTTT	CASSAGTGPTGELFF
TRBJ2-4	TRBV3-1/TRBV3-2	NA	NA	TGTGCCAGCAGCCAAGATCCGGTCCTTCAGTACTTC	CASSQDPVLQYF
TRBJ2-3	TRBV6-5	NA	NA	TGTGCCAGCAGCTCTTACAAAGCGGAGACAGATACGCAGTATTTT	CASSSYKAETDTQYF
TRBJ1-5	TRBV11-2	NA	NA	TGTGCCAGCAGCTTAGATCTAGATCAGCCCCAGCATTTT	CASSLDLDQPQHF
TRBJ2-7	TRBV6-4	NA	NA	TGTGCCAGCGCCAGGGGTCCTTCCTACGAGCAGTACTTC	CASARGPSYEQYF
TRBJ1-1	TRBV27	NA	once	TGTGCCAGCAGTCCCTTCGAGGTGGGCACTGAAGCTTTCTTT	CASSPFEVGTEAFF
TRBJ1-5	TRBV7-2	NA	NA	TGTGCCAGCAGCATAGGGCCCAATCAGCCCCAGCATTTT	CASSIGPNQPQHF
TRBJ2-3	TRBV4-2	TRBD2	NA	TGTGCCAGCAGCCAAGAATTTAGCGGGGGGGGATACACAGATACGCAGTATTTT	CASSQEFSGGGYTDTQYF